The clone carrying this T cell receptor (beta chain) was observed a handful of times. Its target is not known. The sequenced target, TCR beta, came from blood CD8+ and CD4+ T cells. The CDR3 is 15 amino acids. Germline V lookup: CDR1 MNHNS, CDR2 SASEGT. Trimming removed 7 bases from V and 2 bases from J, with 18 bases in between. With random hexamers, reverse transcription was performed on about 0.45 to 1 ug of RNA. MiXCR, run by TCRdb on the immunoSEQ multiplex PCR reads, gives a single entry per CDR3 protein. The repertoire includes about 190,000 distinct CDR3 sequences, approximately 95% of them detected once, and around 0.16% sits in the top ten. This entry comes from a study of CD8 T cells in Susac syndrome. General study results and limits: In Susac syndrome, CD8+ expansion was highest in TEMRA and active disease.

Sequencing was performed on CD8+ T cells from PBMCs. V and J are TRBV6-1 and TRBJ2-7; D is possibly TRBD1 (8 bases). This receptor was identified in a human donor with Susac syndrome. The CDR3 here is CASTLKQGGTYEQYF. The CDR3 nucleotides are TGTGCCAGCACCTTAAAACAGGGGGGGACCTACGAGCAGTACTTC.